This T cell receptor beta chain appears in the sequencing data of a study of T-cell memory formation after mild COVID-19 (dated by TCRdb to the early 2020s). General notes on the study: Most TCR sequence clusters were specific to one of the two donors. In a couple of donors, T-cell clones that expanded and contracted after mild COVID-19 were followed by sequencing TCRalpha and TCRbeta repertoires longitudinally. Two young, previously healthy adult volunteers made up the cohort, one male and one female. What the research found in general, with its limitations: SARS-CoV-2 specificity was not confirmed for the second-wave clones peaking on day 37. The study included only a couple of mild cases, and larger cohorts that include severe cases with pre-infection samples were judged to be necessary. Some responding clones were found in pre-infection memory, which suggests that pre-existing cross-reactive memory T cells took part in the SARS-CoV-2 response. Clones contracting from day 15 to 85 had balanced CD4/CD8 phenotypes, while a second wave expanding from day 15 to 37 was biased towards CD4+. Contracting CD4+ clones turned up mainly in the CM and EM memory subsets, whereas EMRA was where CD8+ clones were enriched.

Sequencer: Illumina NovaSeq 6000. Using 5'RACE with constant-segment primers, TCRalpha and TCRbeta cDNA libraries were constructed, with sample barcodes and unique molecular identifiers added in the process. RNA was extracted from every sample with Trizol reagent. Libraries were amplified in two PCR steps, with a second sample barcode and Illumina TruSeq adapters added in the second step. Sequencing of the libraries was done on an Illumina NovaSeq, producing 2 x 150 bp paired-end reads. As for the authors' bioinformatics: Reads were demultiplexed and collapsed into UMI-guided consensus sequences with migec v1.2.7. With mixcr v2.1.11, UMI consensuses were aligned to TRA and TRB V and J templates and assembled into clonotypes. Expanded or contracted clonotypes were those called significant by both edgeR and NoisET, with noise models trained on biological replicates. For edgeR calls, a false discovery rate-adjusted p below 0.01 and a log2 fold-change threshold of 1 were applied. As an exploratory analysis of dynamics, max-normalized trajectories of the 1000 most abundant clonotypes were examined with PCA combined with hierarchical clustering. Each responding clone was given a CD4 or CD8 phenotype based on the CD4+ and CD8+ repertoires, which had been sequenced separately. The raw public data were reprocessed by TCRdb itself: fastp quality trimming at Q25, MiXCR clonotype calling, in-frame beta chains only. Each CDR3 protein gets just one entry, which takes the most common genes and DNA from the rows behind it. These V and J calls originate from TCRdb's pipeline instead of the authors' own analysis. This sample lists roughly 200,000 distinct CDR3 sequences; more than 15% were detected once. Approximately 2% of the sample is in the top ten clones.

There are a few counts of this clonotype. There is no known antigen for this receptor. No base qualities exist here, and no much larger clone lies one base off it. Ficoll-Paque density gradient centrifugation was used to isolate PBMCs. CDR1 and CDR2 are read off the germline V gene as SGHRS and YFSETQ. The CDR3 sequence holds 14 residues, the cysteine and phenylalanine included. CDR3 DNA is the only sequence kept; it has 42 bases, read in frame from the first base. Between the V and J ends, shortened by 0 bases and 4 bases respectively, the junction contains 9 bases. This chain joins TRBV5-1 to TRBJ2-3, with no confident D gene call. This sequence was found in an adult woman who had mild COVID-19 (a few samples of this study predate the infection). The sample titles of this study are shuffled in the database, so cell type and time point are left out; the donor was told from shared clones. Sequenced material: PBMCs or a T cell subset sorted from them (not recorded which). The DNA sequence follows: TGCGCCAGCAGCTTGGGGGCTAAATCAGATACGCAGTATTTT. Its protein product is CASSLGAKSDTQYF.